The rows below give T cell receptor beta chains drawn from one sample of a study of T cells in Graves' hyperthyroidism and ophthalmopathy. TCRdb ran MiXCR on the multiplex PCR reads and lists one entry per CDR3 protein. The sample contains around 400,000 distinct CDR3 sequences, about 16% of which appear only once. Material for sequencing was blood. These receptors were obtained from a woman aged 55-70 years with Graves' ophthalmopathy. Both conserved end residues are part of each CDR3. The D gene is left open where the match is weak. Part of the rows lack a size; the others show once, few, many or a class for expanded clones.

J | V | size | D | DNA | CDR3
TRBJ2-3 | TRBV19 | - | - | TGTGCCAGTAGTATAGGGGGGGAGCGTACGCAGTATTTT | CASSIGGERTQYF
TRBJ2-1 | TRBV13 | many | TRBD1 | TGTGCCAGCAGCTCCTCGGGACAGGGCTCCTACAATGAGCAGTTCTTC | CASSSSGQGSYNEQFF
TRBJ2-7 | TRBV28 | many | - | TGTGCCAGCAGTTTAAATCCGCAAGGTCTGGGTTTTCGCGAGCAGTACTTC | CASSLNPQGLGFREQYF
TRBJ2-5 | TRBV6-1 | many | - | TGTGCCAGCAGCCGGGGGTTGGGGGTCGGGACCCAGTACTTC | CASSRGLGVGTQYF
TRBJ2-2 | TRBV30 | many | - | TGTGCCTGGAGTACCAGGGTACCCGGGGAGCTGTTTTTT | CAWSTRVPGELFF
TRBJ1-5 | TRBV10-3 | many | - | TGTGCCATCAGTGGGGGCGCGAACCAGCCCCAGCATTTT | CAISGGANQPQHF
TRBJ1-1 | TRBV24-1 | - | - | TGTGCCACCAGTGATGGCAGAGTGAACACTGAAGCTTTCTTT | CATSDGRVNTEAFF
TRBJ1-5 | TRBV20-1 | many | TRBD1 | TGCAGTGCAGCTGAGGGACAGGGTCACAATCAGCCCCAGCATTTT | CSAAEGQGHNQPQHF
TRBJ2-3 | TRBV9 | - | TRBD2 | TGTGCCAGCTCTAGCGGACATTGGGATACGCAGTATTTT | CASSSGHWDTQYF
TRBJ2-1 | TRBV6-1 | - | - | TGTGCCAGCCTGCCGGGACAACTACTAAGGAATGAGCAGTTCTTC | CASLPGQLLRNEQFF
TRBJ2-5 | TRBV5-5 | few | TRBD2 | TGTGCCAGCTGCTTTAGCGGGAGGGAAGAGACCCAGTACTTC | CASCFSGREETQYF
TRBJ1-6 | TRBV5-1 | many | - | TGCGCCAGCAGCCGGGACACCGGATCACCCCTCCACTTT | CASSRDTGSPLHF
TRBJ1-1 | TRBV27 | many | - | TGTGCCAGCATGGTCCGAGGGGTTGGTGAGAACACTGAAGCTTTCTTT | CASMVRGVGENTEAFF
TRBJ1-2 | TRBV19 | - | TRBD1 | TGTGCCAGTAGTTTCGACAGGGCGGGTGGCTACACCTTC | CASSFDRAGGYTF
TRBJ2-7 | TRBV18 | many | - | TGTGCCAGCTCACCTGCCAGCAAGCGTTACGAGCAGTACTTC | CASSPASKRYEQYF
TRBJ1-1 | TRBV18 | - | - | TGTGCCAGCTCACCAAGGGACCCCATGAACACTGAAGCTTTCTTT | CASSPRDPMNTEAFF
TRBJ1-2 | TRBV3-1 | many | TRBD1 | TGTGCCAGCAGCCAACAGGGGGTCTATGGCTACACCTTC | CASSQQGVYGYTF
TRBJ2-1 | TRBV7-3 | many | - | TGTGCCAGCAGCTCCAGACGCAGCTCCTACAATGAGCAGTTCTTC | CASSSRRSSYNEQFF
TRBJ2-1 | TRBV18 | many | TRBD2 | TGTGCCAGCTCACCATATACGGGGGGGAGCTACAATGAGCAGTTCTTC | CASSPYTGGSYNEQFF
TRBJ2-1 | TRBV19 | - | TRBD2 | TGTGCCAGTAGTATCCCGGGACTAGCGGGAGGCACCTACAATGAGCAGTTCTTC | CASSIPGLAGGTYNEQFF
TRBJ2-7 | TRBV18 | many | - | TGTGCCAGCTCACCGGAGGGATTAGGATACGAGCAGTACTTC | CASSPEGLGYEQYF
TRBJ2-7 | TRBV4-2 | many | TRBD1 | TGTGCCAGCAGCCTAGGACAGGGTTTTGGATACGAGCAGTACTTC | CASSLGQGFGYEQYF
TRBJ2-1 | TRBV5-1 | many | TRBD2 | TGCGCCAGCAGCTTGTTGATAGCGGGAGGATCTGAGCAGTTCTTC | CASSLLIAGGSEQFF
TRBJ2-3 | TRBV5-1 | few | TRBD2 | TGCGCCAGCAGCTCGGAACTAGCGGGAGGGGCCAATACGCAGTATTTT | CASSSELAGGANTQYF
TRBJ2-4 | TRBV20-1 | many | - | TGCAGTGCTAGAGATTCGGCAGGTTGGGACATTCAGTACTTC | CSARDSAGWDIQYF
TRBJ1-2 | TRBV24-1 | many | - | TGTGCCACCAGTGACACAGGTTATGGCTACACCTTC | CATSDTGYGYTF
TRBJ2-7 | TRBV12-3/TRBV12-4 | many | TRBD1 | TGTGCCAGCAGTTTCGGGGGACAGGGGACACACGAGCAGTACTTC | CASSFGGQGTHEQYF
TRBJ2-2 | TRBV19 | few | - | TGTGCCAGTAGCCACCAGGGTGTCGGGAGTTTGGGCACCGGGGAGCTGTTTTTT | CASSHQGVGSLGTGELFF
TRBJ2-1 | TRBV14 | many | - | TGTGCCAGCAGCCAAGATCTGGGCAGGTATGAGCAGTTCTTC | CASSQDLGRYEQFF
TRBJ2-1 | TRBV20-1 | few | - | TGCAGCCCGAGGGTGAGGGAGCGGATCTACAATGAGCAGTTCTTC | CSPRVRERIYNEQFF
TRBJ1-2 | TRBV5-1 | many | - | TGCGCCAGCAGGGAGGACGGGAACTATGGCTACACCTTC | CASREDGNYGYTF
TRBJ2-1 | TRBV20-1 | many | - | TGCAGTGCTCGCCTCAATGAGCAGTTCTTC | CSARLNEQFF
TRBJ2-7 | TRBV6-5 | many | TRBD1 | TGTGCCAGCAGTTACTCAGGGGGCGCTTTCGGTTCCTACGAGCAGTACTTC | CASSYSGGAFGSYEQYF
TRBJ2-1 | TRBV14 | few | - | TGTGCCAGCAGCCAAGAGGGGATATACAATGAGCAGTTCTTC | CASSQEGIYNEQFF
TRBJ1-1 | TRBV4-1 | - | - | TGCGCCAGCAGCCAAGATTATGGGGGTTTGGTCACTGAAGCTTTCTTT | CASSQDYGGLVTEAFF
TRBJ2-2 | TRBV28 | few | TRBD1 | TGTGCCAGCAGTTTGACAGGGGGGCGCACCGGGGAGCTGTTTTTT | CASSLTGGRTGELFF
TRBJ2-7 | TRBV24-1 | few | TRBD2 | TGTGCCACCAGTGATTTAGGCGGGAGGATCTACGAGCAGTACTTC | CATSDLGGRIYEQYF
TRBJ2-1 | TRBV5-1 | - | TRBD1 | TGCGCCAGCAGCTTGGAGCCACCGGGACAGTACAATGAGCAGTTCTTC | CASSLEPPGQYNEQFF
TRBJ2-3 | TRBV6-1 | many | TRBD1 | TGTGCCAGCAGTGAACAGGGGGCCACAGATACGCAGTATTTT | CASSEQGATDTQYF
TRBJ2-7 | TRBV19 | few | TRBD1 | TGTGCCAGTAGCCCGGGACAGGTGGAATCCTACGAGCAGTACTTC | CASSPGQVESYEQYF
TRBJ2-2 | TRBV27 | - | - | TGTGCCAGCCGTTCGCTGGACACCGGGGAGCTGTTTTTT | CASRSLDTGELFF
TRBJ2-1 | TRBV7-8 | many | - | TGTGCCAGCAGCTTATTAACTAATGAGCAGTTCTTC | CASSLLTNEQFF
TRBJ2-3 | TRBV19 | few | - | TGTGCCAGTAGACCGGGACATCTGGGAGATACGCAGTATTTT | CASRPGHLGDTQYF
TRBJ2-7 | TRBV7-3 | many | TRBD1 | TGTGCCAGCAGCTTAGAGGCAGGGGGAACCTACGAGCAGTACTTC | CASSLEAGGTYEQYF
TRBJ2-7 | TRBV7-2 | many | - | TGTGCCAGCAGCTTAACGGGGGGCCGGTACGAGCAGTACTTC | CASSLTGGRYEQYF
TRBJ2-2 | TRBV19 | few | TRBD1 | TGTGCCAGTAGTCAGACAGGGCCCACCGGGGAGCTGTTTTTT | CASSQTGPTGELFF
TRBJ2-3 | TRBV20-1 | many | TRBD1 | TGCAGTGCTGCCCAGGGGGACAGCACAGATACGCAGTATTTT | CSAAQGDSTDTQYF
TRBJ2-4 | TRBV5-5 | - | - | TGTGCCAGCAGCTTGGTTACGGGTTCAAACATTCAGTACTTC | CASSLVTGSNIQYF
TRBJ1-5 | TRBV12-3/TRBV12-4 | many | TRBD1 | TGTGCCAGCAGTTTAGATGGACAGGGATATCAGCCCCAGCATTTT | CASSLDGQGYQPQHF
TRBJ2-3 | TRBV6-1 | - | - | TGTGCCAGCAGAAGGGGCGGCACAGATACGCAGTATTTT | CASRRGGTDTQYF
TRBJ2-1 | TRBV28 | many | - | TGTGCCAGCAGTAAACAGTACAATGAGCAGTTCTTC | CASSKQYNEQFF
TRBJ2-7 | TRBV12-3/TRBV12-4 | many | - | TGTGCCAGCAGTTTATACGGCGAGCAGTACTTC | CASSLYGEQYF
TRBJ2-5 | TRBV12-3/TRBV12-4 | - | - | TGTGCCAACAGCCAAAAAGAGACCCAGTACTTC | CANSQKETQYF